The T cell receptor (beta chain) under discussion was sequenced for a study of blood T cell repertoires in COVID-19. The sample holds a few counts of this clone. The CDR3 spans 14 residues. Looked up from germline, CDR1 is SGHVS and CDR2 is FQNEAQ. V was pared by 5 bases and J by 5 bases, with 15 bases between. Generated by immunoSEQ multiplex PCR, the TCRdb table keeps only in-frame clones and is missing some. The data contain about 44,000 clones, roughly 88% of them seen just once; the ten biggest clones take up 1% to 1.5%. This chain joins TRBV7-8 and TRBJ1-2; D not resolved. This sequence originates from a woman aged 40 to 49 with acute or convalescent COVID-19. The sequenced material came from peripheral blood. CDR3 bases: TGTGCCAGCAGCGAACTGGTGCGAAAATATGGCTACACCTTC. Translating gives CASSELVRKYGYTF.